This TCR beta chain came from a study of blood T cell repertoires in COVID-19. Study overall: T cells, B-cell-depleted T cells, or PBMCs provided the cDNA or gDNA that served as material.

Profiled with immunoSEQ multiplex PCR; TCRdb holds only in-frame clones, not every one. The sample has approximately 200,000 clones; about 80% are singletons. This clone has a handful of counts. Participants came from under 30 US areas, aged about 18 to 89 years. The study assigned cohorts using participant-reported clinical history. The CDR3 has 15 residues. CDR1 is SNHLY and CDR2 is FYNNEI in the germline V gene. V was trimmed by 6 bases and J by 10 bases, leaving 19 bases between them. This clonotype was sampled from a man in his forties who had recovered from COVID-19. This chain uses TRBV2 with TRBJ1-6; D is unresolved. The sequenced material came from PBMCs or T cells enriched from blood (not recorded which). The CDR3, as DNA: TGTGCCAGCAGGCCCCATGCGGGATACGTATCACCCCTCCACTTT. This gives the protein CASRPHAGYVSPLHF.